This TCR beta chain stems from a study of T cells after yellow fever vaccination. Study observations and caveats: The CD4 compartment and the CD8 compartment contained a small share of clonotypes in common. Clones that expanded after primary vaccination mostly reappeared after the booster (approximately 96% CD4, approximately 87% CD8). Repertoires sorted by FACS could include abundant clonotypes that are contaminants from the bulk population.

TCRdb re-called the 5' RACE reads through MiXCR, storing one row per CDR3 protein. The sample records hundreds of thousands of distinct CDR3 sequences, 4.1% being singletons. This clonotype was seen repeatedly, ten times or more. Its antigen is still unknown. The germline V gene encodes CDR1 MNHEY and CDR2 SVGAGI. This CDR3 comprises 16 residues. The V gene lost 0 bases and the J gene lost 1 base, with 12 bases spanning the gap. The receptor's source is a man aged 18 to 29 who received the YFV17D yellow fever vaccine. The chain combines TRBV6-5 with TRBJ2-5; D perhaps matches TRBD2 (6 bases). The material was PBMCs, obtained 5 days after the yellow fever booster vaccination. This CDR3 is CASSYSPSGPQETQYF. The CDR3, as DNA: TGTGCCAGCAGTTACTCTCCCAGCGGGCCCCAAGAGACCCAGTACTTC.